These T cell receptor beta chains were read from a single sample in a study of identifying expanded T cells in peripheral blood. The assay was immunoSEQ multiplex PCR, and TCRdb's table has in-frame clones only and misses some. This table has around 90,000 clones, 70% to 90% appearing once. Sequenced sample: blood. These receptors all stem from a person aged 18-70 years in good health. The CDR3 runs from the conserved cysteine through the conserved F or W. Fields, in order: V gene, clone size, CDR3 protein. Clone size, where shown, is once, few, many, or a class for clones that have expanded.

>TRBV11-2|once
CASSLWPGRATGELFF
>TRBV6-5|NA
CASSEGGHQPQHF
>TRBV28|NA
CASSYEVEQYF
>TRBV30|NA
CAWSVGTGDGYTF
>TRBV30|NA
CAWGSLQGTDEQYF
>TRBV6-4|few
CASSELVAGGPYEQYF
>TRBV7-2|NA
CASSPSFINEQFF
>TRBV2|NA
CASRRTVVQETQYF
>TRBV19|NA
CASSAGPQFYEQYF
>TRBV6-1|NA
CASSEGGLGARRELFF